This T cell receptor beta chain derives from a study of cytomegalovirus exposure and HLA in healthy donors. Across the study: Out of a few hundred genotyped donors, approximately 84% belonged to the Caucasian-associated ancestry cluster. General study points: The study flagged approximately 180 TCR beta chains as cytomegalovirus-associated. Later on, an analysis tied around 17,000 TCR beta sequences to HLA alleles at 0.05 false discovery rate.

About this clone: Its antigen is still unknown.

It was with 60 Vbeta and 13 Jbeta primers that the PCR ran. Produced via immunoSEQ multiplex PCR; TCRdb's table is partial and in-frame only. This sample has 80,000 to 100,000 clones, with 69% found just once. Germline CDR1 and CDR2: GTSNPN and SVGIG (reference sequence). The CDR3 is made up of 14 amino acids. Trimming shortened V by 1 base and J by 6 bases, and 15 bases separated the two germline ends. This clonotype originated in a female donor in good health and CMV-seronegative. The sample taken for sequencing was PBMCs. The chain links TRBV30 to TRBJ1-1; D remains ambiguous. The CDR3 loop is CAWSGRTYRAEAFF. The CDR3 DNA follows: TGTGCCTGGAGTGGAAGGACTTATCGAGCTGAAGCTTTCTTT.